A selection of T cell receptor beta chains follows, all from one sample in a study of blood T cell repertoires in COVID-19. The protocol was immunoSEQ multiplex PCR, while the TCRdb copy is restricted to in-frame clones and leaves out a portion. The sample lists 490,000 or so clones; approximately 87% were seen once. Sequenced sample: PBMCs or T cells enriched from blood (not recorded which). These receptors were collected from a woman between 35 and 50 years old who had recovered from COVID-19. Both conserved end residues are part of each CDR3. The D gene is left open where the match is weak. Not all rows give a size; the values are once, few, many and, for expanded clones, a class.

cdr3_aa	cdr3_nt	clone_size	d_call	j_call	v_call
CASSLGQAGYTF	TGTGCCAGCAGCTTAGGCCAAGCCGGCTACACCTTC	.	.	TRBJ1-2	TRBV11-3
CASRWGGGANEQFF	TGTGCCAGCAGGTGGGGGGGAGGGGCCAATGAGCAGTTCTTC	.	TRBD2	TRBJ2-1	TRBV27
CASSKGQSSNQPQHF	TGTGCCAGCAGCAAGGGACAGAGTAGCAATCAGCCCCAGCATTTT	.	TRBD1	TRBJ1-5	TRBV7-2
CASSLGQGGGYTF	TGTGCCAGCAGCCTTGGACAGGGTGGGGGCTACACCTTC	.	TRBD1	TRBJ1-2	TRBV12-3/TRBV12-4
CASSRDTRFVSFF	TGCGCCAGCAGTCGGGATACACGCTTTGTGTCTTTCTTT	.	.	TRBJ1-1	TRBV10-1
CASSYAREQFF	TGTGCCAGCAGCTACGCACGGGAGCAGTTCTTC	.	.	TRBJ2-1	TRBV7-9
CASSRTTGSRDWAEAFF	TGCGCCAGCAGCCGAACGACAGGGTCAAGAGATTGGGCTGAAGCTTTCTTT	.	TRBD1	TRBJ1-1	TRBV5-1
CASSQVVQSPLNTEAFF	TGCGCCAGCAGCCAAGTGGTACAGAGTCCCTTGAACACTGAAGCTTTCTTT	.	.	TRBJ1-1	TRBV4-3
CATSPRGSTEAFF	TGTGCCACCTCGCCCAGGGGGTCCACTGAAGCTTTCTTT	once	TRBD1	TRBJ1-1	TRBV24-1
CASSLEQAFRNEKLFF	TGTGCCAGCAGCTTGGAGCAGGCCTTCCGTAATGAAAAACTGTTTTTT	.	.	TRBJ1-4	TRBV5-5
CASSPGASNTGELFF	TGTGCCAGCTCACCGGGGGCATCGAACACCGGGGAGCTGTTTTTT	.	.	TRBJ2-2	TRBV18
CASSSQGGITEAFF	TGTGCCAGCAGCTCTCAGGGCGGGATCACTGAAGCTTTCTTT	.	.	TRBJ1-1	TRBV7-9
CASSHGLAGRMNTQYF	TGCGCCAGCAGCCACGGACTAGCGGGGCGGATGAATACGCAGTATTTT	.	TRBD2	TRBJ2-3	TRBV4-3
CASSYRGSRTEAFF	TGTGCCAGCAGCTACAGGGGGAGTAGGACTGAAGCTTTCTTT	.	TRBD1	TRBJ1-1	TRBV27
CASSSRLAGDETQYF	TGTGCCAGCAGCTCCCGACTAGCGGGAGACGAGACCCAGTACTTC	.	TRBD2	TRBJ2-5	TRBV13
CASNGQWGTEAFF	TGTGCCAGTAACGGACAGTGGGGCACTGAAGCTTTCTTT	.	.	TRBJ1-1	TRBV19
CASSAPGKGYTF	TGTGCCAGCAGTGCGCCGGGGAAGGGCTACACCTTC	.	.	TRBJ1-2	TRBV6-4
CASRVGQGYYGYTF	TGTGCCAGCAGGGTGGGACAGGGTTACTATGGCTACACCTTC	.	TRBD1	TRBJ1-2	TRBV2
CASSPPPWRSSGNTIYF	TGTGCCAGCTCACCCCCCCCGTGGCGGAGCTCTGGAAACACCATATATTTT	.	.	TRBJ1-3	TRBV18
CASSQAYSGTGTGELFF	TGCGCCAGCAGCCAGGCCTACTCCGGGACAGGAACCGGGGAGCTGTTTTTT	.	TRBD1	TRBJ2-2	TRBV4-1
CASSPEPRASYGYTF	TGCGCCAGCAGCCCTGAGCCCAGGGCCTCCTATGGCTACACCTTC	.	.	TRBJ1-2	TRBV4-3
CASSRGGQETQYF	TGTGCCAGCAGCCGGGGGGGTCAAGAGACCCAGTACTTC	.	TRBD2	TRBJ2-5	TRBV7-2
CASSKGARGTSGTDTQYF	TGTGCCAGCAGCAAAGGAGCCAGGGGGACTAGCGGCACAGATACGCAGTATTTT	.	TRBD2	TRBJ2-3	TRBV7-6
CASSARTSGNEQFF	TGCGCCAGCAGCGCCAGGACTAGCGGTAATGAGCAGTTCTTC	.	TRBD2	TRBJ2-1	TRBV5-1
CATRDSSYGYTF	TGTGCCACCAGGGACAGCTCATATGGCTACACCTTC	.	.	TRBJ1-2	TRBV24-1
CAISESSGGTYNEQFF	TGTGCCATCAGTGAGTCGTCAGGGGGAACCTACAATGAGCAGTTCTTC	few	TRBD1	TRBJ2-1	TRBV10-3
CASSLGQGGDQPQHF	TGTGCCAGCAGCTTGGGACAGGGAGGAGATCAGCCCCAGCATTTT	.	TRBD1	TRBJ1-5	TRBV13
CSVRLLYEQYF	TGCAGCGTTAGACTCCTCTACGAGCAGTACTTC	.	.	TRBJ2-7	TRBV29-1
CAWTEGRTGLITDTQYF	TGTGCCTGGACCGAGGGTAGGACAGGGCTTATTACAGATACGCAGTATTTT	.	TRBD1	TRBJ2-3	TRBV30
CASSILWNTGELFF	TGTGCCAGTAGTATTCTTTGGAACACCGGGGAGCTGTTTTTT	.	.	TRBJ2-2	TRBV19
CASSPLAGYGNQPQHF	TGTGCCAGCAGCCCCTTAGCGGGATACGGCAATCAGCCCCAGCATTTT	.	.	TRBJ1-5	TRBV9
CASSFGTVYEQYF	TGTGCCAGCAGCTTTGGGACAGTCTACGAGCAGTACTTC	once	TRBD1	TRBJ2-7	TRBV5-4
CASKASGTYEQYF	TGTGCCAGCAAGGCTAGCGGAACCTACGAGCAGTACTTC	.	TRBD2	TRBJ2-7	TRBV6-5
CASSLEEEAGGYTF	TGTGCCAGCAGCTTAGAGGAGGAGGCGGGCGGCTACACCTTC	.	.	TRBJ1-2	TRBV7-9
CASSEQGDNQPQHF	TGTGCCAGCAGCGAACAGGGTGACAATCAGCCCCAGCATTTT	.	.	TRBJ1-5	TRBV9
CASSYSTGQGILGNTIYF	TGTGCCAGCAGTTACTCGACCGGACAGGGGATACTTGGAAACACCATATATTTT	once	TRBD1	TRBJ1-3	TRBV6-2/TRBV6-3
CSAGQIMRELFF	TGCAGCGCCGGACAGATTATGCGGGAGCTGTTTTTT	.	.	TRBJ2-2	TRBV29-1
CASSLPRDRISYEQYF	TGTGCCAGCAGCTTACCCCGGGACAGGATCTCCTACGAGCAGTACTTC	.	TRBD1	TRBJ2-7	TRBV7-2
CASSSSGGPYNEQFF	TGTGCCAGCAGTTCCAGCGGGGGACCTTACAATGAGCAGTTCTTC	.	TRBD2	TRBJ2-1	TRBV6-5
CASSEGGGVNTEAFF	TGTGCCAGCAGCGAGGGGGGGGGAGTGAACACTGAAGCTTTCTTT	.	.	TRBJ1-1	TRBV27
CASSIDLASNYGYTF	TGTGCCAGTAGTATAGATCTAGCGTCGAACTATGGCTACACCTTC	.	.	TRBJ1-2	TRBV19
CASSLSLSYEQYF	TGTGCCAGCAGTTTATCCCTATCCTACGAGCAGTACTTC	.	.	TRBJ2-7	TRBV27
CASSLEGRGRAYGYTF	TGTGCCAGCAGCTTGGAGGGCCGGGGAAGAGCCTATGGCTACACCTTC	.	.	TRBJ1-2	TRBV5-6
CASSSDRGSNYGYTF	TGTGCCAGCAGTTCGGACAGGGGCTCTAACTATGGCTACACCTTC	.	TRBD1	TRBJ1-2	TRBV6-6
CASSLVPTGYPYEQYF	TGTGCCAGCAGCTTAGTTCCCACAGGTTACCCCTACGAGCAGTACTTC	.	.	TRBJ2-7	TRBV7-9
CASSEIFTGELFF	TGTGCCAGCAGTGAAATATTCACCGGGGAGCTGTTTTTT	once	.	TRBJ2-2	TRBV2
CASSRTGGTYEQYF	TGTGCCAGTAGTCGGACAGGGGGGACCTACGAGCAGTACTTC	.	TRBD1	TRBJ2-7	TRBV19
CSVRDRGGRGPQHF	TGCAGCGTTAGGGACAGGGGAGGACGTGGGCCCCAGCATTTT	.	TRBD1	TRBJ1-5	TRBV29-1
CASSMTGSYEQYF	TGTGCCAGCAGCATGACAGGATCCTACGAGCAGTACTTC	.	.	TRBJ2-7	TRBV5-4
CASRGTGDNEKLFF	TGTGCCAGCAGGGGGACAGGGGATAATGAAAAACTGTTTTTT	.	TRBD1	TRBJ1-4	TRBV14
CASSADRGYSPLHF	TGCGCCAGCAGTGCGGACAGGGGTTATTCACCCCTCCACTTT	.	TRBD1	TRBJ1-6	TRBV10-1